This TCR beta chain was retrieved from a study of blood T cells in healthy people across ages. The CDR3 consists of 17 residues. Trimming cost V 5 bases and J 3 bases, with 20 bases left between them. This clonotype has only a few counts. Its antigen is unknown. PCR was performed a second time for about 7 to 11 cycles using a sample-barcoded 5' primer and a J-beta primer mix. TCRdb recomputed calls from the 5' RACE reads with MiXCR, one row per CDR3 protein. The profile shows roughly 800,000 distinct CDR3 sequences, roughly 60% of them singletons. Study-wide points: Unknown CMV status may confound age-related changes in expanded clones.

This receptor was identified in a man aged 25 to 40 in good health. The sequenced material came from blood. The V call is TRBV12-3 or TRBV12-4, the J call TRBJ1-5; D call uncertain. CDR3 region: CASSSVTLDLDNQPQHF. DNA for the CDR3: TGTGCCAGCAGTAGCGTTACGCTGGACTTGGACAATCAGCCCCAGCATTTT.